This passage covers 29 T cell receptor beta chains from one sample sequenced in a study of CXCR3-negative and CXCR3-positive naive CD8 T cells. Through 5' RACE with UMI labels, the TRB cDNA libraries were prepared. TCRdb re-called the 5' RACE reads; one entry per CDR3 protein, DNA not given. This specimen shows tens of thousands of distinct CDR3 sequences; the ten leading clones hold around 1.4%. Material: naive CXCR3- CD8+ T cells from blood. The subset is: CD45RO-CCR7+CD27+CD95- naive CD8+ T cells lacking CXCR3 (TNR3-). These receptors were obtained from a human donor in good health. Some clones in this sample may be carry-over from other donors' samples.

V gene TRBV3-1 combines with J gene TRBJ2-5; TCRdb lists TRBD2, though no DNA is available to test this call. This CDR3 has 15 residues. Germline V CDR1 and CDR2: LGHDT, YNNKEL (reference sequence). Here the CDR3 reads CASSQDRGLLLTQYF.

The chain is built from TRBV29-1 and TRBJ2-5; without DNA, the TCRdb call of TRBD1 cannot be checked. CDR1 SQVTM and CDR2 ANQGSEA come from the germline V gene. This CDR3 region has 15 residues. The CDR3 spells CSVALLDNLQETQYF.

The chain joins TRBV7-3 to TRBJ2-3; TCRdb's D call, TRBD2, is unchecked because there is no DNA. Germline CDR1 and CDR2: SGHTA and FQGTGA. There are 15 residues in the CDR3. The CDR3 reads CASSTGTSGTDTQYF.

The gene calls are TRBV20-1 and TRBJ2-7; the D call from TCRdb, TRBD2, cannot be confirmed without DNA. The CDR3 runs 13 residues. Germline values: CDR1 DFQATT, CDR2 SNEGSKA (reference sequence). The CDR3 protein is CSAKTSGISEQYF.

The rearrangement links TRBV7-2 to TRBJ2-1. The length of the CDR3 is 14 residues. Looked up from germline, CDR1 is SGHTA and CDR2 is FQGNSA. The chain's CDR3 is CASSHYGSPYEQFF.

V gene TRBV25-1 combines with J gene TRBJ1-1. This CDR3 region has 13 residues. The germline V gene has CDR1 MGHDK and CDR2 SYGVNS. The CDR3 is CASSVGVVTEAFF. The variable domain in full, with the rest retrieved from reference TRBV25-1 and TRBJ1-1, is EADIYQTPRYLVIGTGKKITLECSQTMGHDKMYWYQQDPGMELHLIHYSYGVNSTEKGDLSSESTVSRIRTEHFPLTLESARPSHTSQYLCASSVGVVTEAFFGQGTRLTVV.

The chain carries TRBV7-3 and TRBJ2-1; checking the TCRdb D call of TRBD2 is not possible without DNA. From germline, CDR1 is SGHTA and CDR2 FQGTGA. The CDR3 length is 15 residues. The CDR3: CASSLLERGIGEQFF.

V gene TRBV28 combines with J gene TRBJ2-1; TCRdb picks TRBD1, but there is no DNA to check that call. The CDR3 runs 13 residues. Looked up from germline, CDR1 is MDHEN and CDR2 is SYDVKM. The CDR3 loop is CASSLDADNEQFF.

This chain joins TRBV28 and TRBJ2-7; TCRdb's D call of TRBD1 is untestable without DNA. The CDR3 has 14 amino acids. Looked up from germline, CDR1 is MDHEN and CDR2 is SYDVKM. The CDR3: CASSFQGNSYEQYF.

The chain has TRBV12-3 or TRBV12-4 and TRBJ1-1; TCRdb's D call of TRBD1 is untestable without DNA. The CDR3 runs to 14 residues. CDR3 protein: CASSSRGSVTEAFF.

The chain links TRBV5-5 to TRBJ2-3; TCRdb picks TRBD1, but there is no DNA to check that call. The CDR3 contains 13 residues. Germline V gene lookup returns CDR1 SGHKS and CDR2 YYEKEE (reference sequence). The chain's CDR3 is CASSSPGSTTQYF. The full variable domain, completed using reference TRBV5-5 and TRBJ2-3, is DAGVTQSPTHLIKTRGQQVTLRCSPISGHKSVSWYQQVLGQGPQFIFQYYEKEERGRGNFPDRFSARQFPNYSSELNVNALLLGDSALYLCASSSPGSTTQYFGPGTRLTVL.

The chain links TRBV29-1 to TRBJ1-2; TCRdb proposes TRBD1, but this gene call is untestable without DNA. CDR3 length equals 12 residues. Germline CDR1 is SQVTM and CDR2 is ANQGSEA. CDR3 amino acids: CSGRESYYGYTF.

The chain has TRBV4-1 and TRBJ2-1; with no DNA, the TCRdb D assignment of TRBD1 cannot be verified. The CDR3 spans 17 residues. The germline V gene has CDR1 MGHRA and CDR2 YSYEKL. CDR3 sequence reads: CASSSSPGQVDYNEQFF.

The chain has TRBV29-1 and TRBJ1-2; no DNA is available, so the TRBD1 call from TCRdb remains unchecked. Per germline, CDR1 SQVTM and CDR2 ANQGSEA. The CDR3 contains 11 residues. CDR3 region: CSVGTDYGYTF.

The chain carries TRBV2 and TRBJ2-2; TCRdb selects TRBD1, and the lack of DNA leaves this call unchecked. The CDR3 length is 17 residues. Germline CDR1 and CDR2: SNHLY and FYNNEI. This CDR3 reads CASSEANRVSIHGELFF.

The chain's CDR3 is CSVPADTDHTDTQYF. This chain links TRBV29-1 with TRBJ2-3; TCRdb gives TRBD1 as the D gene, but with no DNA this cannot be confirmed. The V gene's germline CDR1 is SQVTM and CDR2 ANQGSEA. This CDR3 has 15 amino acids.

The rearrangement joins TRBV5-5 to TRBJ2-1; TCRdb outputs TRBD1, but without DNA this stays unchecked. Germline CDR1 and CDR2: SGHKS and YYEKEE (reference sequence). The length of the CDR3 is 13 residues. CDR3 sequence reads: CASSPPLGQDLFF.

This chain joins TRBV19 and TRBJ2-1; TCRdb selects TRBD1, and the lack of DNA leaves this call unchecked. The CDR3 has 16 residues. Germline CDR1 is LNHDA and CDR2 is SQIVND (reference sequence). CDR3 region: CASSNRDSPYYNEQFF. The whole variable domain, filled in from reference TRBV19 and TRBJ2-1, reads DGGITQSPKYLFRKEGQNVTLSCEQNLNHDAMYWYRQDPGQGLRLIYYSQIVNDFQKGDIAEGYSVSREKKESFPLTVTSAQKNPTAFYLCASSNRDSPYYNEQFFGPGTRLTVL.

The chain joins TRBV7-2 to TRBJ2-3; TCRdb returns TRBD1, unconfirmable since there is no DNA. CDR3 length: 15 residues. Germline V CDR1 and CDR2: SGHTA, FQGNSA. The CDR3 loop is CASSLIGGAGDTQYF.

Here the CDR3 reads CASSNAGTVVHEQYF. V and J are TRBV4-1 and TRBJ2-7; the D call of TRBD1 rests on TCRdb alone, since no DNA is present to check it. This CDR3 has 15 amino acids. Germline lookup yields CDR1 MGHRA and CDR2 YSYEKL.

The V gene is TRBV7-2, the J gene TRBJ2-7; there is no DNA to check the TCRdb D call of TRBD2. This CDR3 is 14 amino acids long. The germline gives CDR1 SGHTA, CDR2 FQGNSA. CDR3 amino acids: CASSQGLAGGEQYF.

V gene TRBV27 combines with J gene TRBJ2-7; TCRdb reports TRBD1, a call that lacks DNA to check it against. This CDR3 region has 15 residues. Germline assignment: CDR1 MNHEY and CDR2 SMNVEV (reference sequence). The CDR3 sequence is CASSGTGDFSYEQYF.

This chain joins TRBV28 and TRBJ2-3. The CDR3 runs 16 residues. Germline-derived CDR1 and CDR2 are MDHEN and SYDVKM. CDR3 in amino acids: CASSLLGILAGDTQYF.

The rearrangement uses TRBV28 and TRBJ2-2; TCRdb lists TRBD1, though no DNA is available to test this call. The CDR3 has 12 amino acids. Looked up from germline, CDR1 is MDHEN and CDR2 is SYDVKM. CDR3 sequence: CASSPWTEELFF.

The CDR3 reads CSATPARVYNEQFF. The chain employs TRBV29-1 and TRBJ2-1; TCRdb selects TRBD2, and the lack of DNA leaves this call unchecked. The germline V gene has CDR1 SQVTM and CDR2 ANQGSEA. CDR3 length: 14 residues.

V and J are TRBV3-1 and TRBJ2-1; without DNA, the TCRdb call of TRBD2 cannot be checked. Germline CDR1 reads LGHDT; CDR2 reads YNNKEL (reference sequence). The CDR3 contains 15 residues. The CDR3 sequence: CASSPGVAGSDEQFF.

The rearrangement links TRBV28 to TRBJ2-7; no DNA is available, so the TRBD1 call from TCRdb remains unchecked. The CDR3 covers 14 residues. Looked up from germline, CDR1 is MDHEN and CDR2 is SYDVKM. This CDR3 reads CASSLQDRLYEQYF.

This sequence joins TRBV12-3 or TRBV12-4 and TRBJ2-7; there is no DNA to check the TCRdb D call of TRBD1. This CDR3 has 13 residues. This CDR3 reads CASSLTGVSEQYF.

The V and J genes are TRBV25-1 and TRBJ1-4; there is no DNA to check the TCRdb D call of TRBD1. CDR1 and CDR2 from the germline V gene are MGHDK and SYGVNS. The length of the CDR3 is 15 residues. This chain's CDR3 is CASSEWNPGGEKLFF.